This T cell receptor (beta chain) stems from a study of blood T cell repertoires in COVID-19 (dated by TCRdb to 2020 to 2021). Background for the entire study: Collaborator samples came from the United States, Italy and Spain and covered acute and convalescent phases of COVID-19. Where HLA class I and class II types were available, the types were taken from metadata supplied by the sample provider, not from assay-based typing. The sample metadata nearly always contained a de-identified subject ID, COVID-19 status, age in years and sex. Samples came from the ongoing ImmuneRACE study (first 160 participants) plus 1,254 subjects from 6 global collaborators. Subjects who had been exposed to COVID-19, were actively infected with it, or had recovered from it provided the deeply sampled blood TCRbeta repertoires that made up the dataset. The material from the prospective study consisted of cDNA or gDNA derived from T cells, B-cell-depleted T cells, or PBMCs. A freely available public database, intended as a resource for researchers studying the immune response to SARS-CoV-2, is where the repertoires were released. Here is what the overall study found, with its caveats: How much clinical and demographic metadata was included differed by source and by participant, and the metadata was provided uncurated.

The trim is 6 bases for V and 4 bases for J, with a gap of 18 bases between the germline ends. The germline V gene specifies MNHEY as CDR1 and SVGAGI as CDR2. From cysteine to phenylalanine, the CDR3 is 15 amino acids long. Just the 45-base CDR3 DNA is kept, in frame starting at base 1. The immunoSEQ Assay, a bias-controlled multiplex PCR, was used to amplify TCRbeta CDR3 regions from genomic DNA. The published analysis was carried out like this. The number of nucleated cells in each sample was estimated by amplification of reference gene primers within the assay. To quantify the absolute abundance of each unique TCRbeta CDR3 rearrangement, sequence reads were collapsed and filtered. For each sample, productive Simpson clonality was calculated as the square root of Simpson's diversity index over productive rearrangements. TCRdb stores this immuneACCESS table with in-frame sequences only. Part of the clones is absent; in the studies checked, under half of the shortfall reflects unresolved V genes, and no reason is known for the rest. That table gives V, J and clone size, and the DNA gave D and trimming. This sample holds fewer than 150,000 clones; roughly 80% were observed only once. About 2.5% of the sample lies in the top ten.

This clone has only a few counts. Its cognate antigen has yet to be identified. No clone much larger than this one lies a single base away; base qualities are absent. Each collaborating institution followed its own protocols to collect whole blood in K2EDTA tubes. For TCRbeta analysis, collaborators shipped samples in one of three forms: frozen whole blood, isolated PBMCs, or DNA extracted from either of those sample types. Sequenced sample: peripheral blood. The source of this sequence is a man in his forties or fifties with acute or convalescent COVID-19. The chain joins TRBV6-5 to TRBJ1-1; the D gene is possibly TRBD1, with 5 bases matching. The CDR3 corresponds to CASRTRVLDATEAFF. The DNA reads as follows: TGTGCCAGCAGGACCAGGGTGTTAGACGCCACTGAAGCTTTCTTT.